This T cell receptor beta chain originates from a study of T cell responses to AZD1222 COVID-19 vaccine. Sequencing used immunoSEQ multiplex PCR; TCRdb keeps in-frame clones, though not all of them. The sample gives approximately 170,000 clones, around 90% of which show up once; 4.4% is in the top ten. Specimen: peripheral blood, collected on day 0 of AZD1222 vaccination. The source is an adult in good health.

The CDR3 sequence: CASSQPGQGAEAFF. The CDR3 DNA sequence: TGTGCCAGCAGCCAACCCGGACAGGGGGCTGAAGCTTTCTTT. This sequence joins TRBV3-1 (or the pseudogene TRBV3-2) and TRBJ1-1; 10 bases fit TRBD1. Per germline, CDR1 LGHDT and CDR2 YNNKEL (reference sequence). The CDR3 is made up of 14 amino acids. Unmatched junction bases numbered 3, after V lost 2 bases and J lost 6 bases.